This T cell receptor beta chain was recorded in a study of cytomegalovirus exposure and HLA in healthy donors. Study outcomes and limitations: As a later analysis showed, a missense DCLRE1C variant was linked to trimming of TCR beta V- and J-genes. In a later analysis, the majority of CMV-associated beta chains seemingly showed HLA restriction. In an earlier analysis, in approximately 570 donors, most V segments appeared productive either ~87% or ~30% of the time.

In regard to this clone: Its antigen remains unknown.

PCR primers comprised 60 Vbeta and 13 Jbeta primers. Sequencing used immunoSEQ multiplex PCR; TCRdb keeps in-frame clones, though not all of them. The repertoire has 150,000 to 200,000 clones, around 78% of them found once; the top ten carry roughly 2%. This CDR3 contains 13 residues. Germline values: CDR1 LGHNA, CDR2 YNFKEQ. Between the trimmed V and J ends, which lost 1 base and 5 bases, there was a span of 8 bases. This receptor was identified in a man aged 25-45 years in good health and CMV-seronegative. Material: PBMCs. The rearrangement links TRBV4-2 to TRBJ1-1, with D hard to call. As DNA, the CDR3 is TGTGCCAGCAGCCAAGCCCGGTGGACTGAAGCTTTCTTT. It codes for CASSQARWTEAFF.